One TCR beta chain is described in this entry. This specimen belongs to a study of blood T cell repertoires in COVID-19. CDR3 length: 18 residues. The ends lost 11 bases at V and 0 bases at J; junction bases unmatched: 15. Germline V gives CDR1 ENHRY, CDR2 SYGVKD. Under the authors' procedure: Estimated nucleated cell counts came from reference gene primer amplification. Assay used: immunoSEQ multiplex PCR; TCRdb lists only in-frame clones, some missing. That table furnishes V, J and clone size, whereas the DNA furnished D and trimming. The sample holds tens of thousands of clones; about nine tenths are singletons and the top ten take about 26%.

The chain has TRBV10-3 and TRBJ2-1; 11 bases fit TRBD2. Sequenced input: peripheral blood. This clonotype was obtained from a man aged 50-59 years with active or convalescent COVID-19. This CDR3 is CASNPSGGFKSSYNEQFF. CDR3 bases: TGTGCCTCCAACCCTAGCGGGGGGTTCAAATCCTCCTACAATGAGCAGTTCTTC.